These 31 T cell receptor beta chains came from one sample sequenced in a study of response to subunit inactivated influenza vaccine. TCRdb recomputed calls from the RT-PCR reads with MiXCR, one row per CDR3 protein. Of 150,000 to 200,000 distinct CDR3 sequences listed, roughly 10% are singletons. The sequences come from CD8+ T cells sorted from PBMCs, collected less than 30 months after vaccination. The receptors were sampled from a man in his fifties or sixties who received an inactivated influenza vaccine.

This chain uses TRBV4-3 with TRBJ1-2; a weak D match, TRBD1 (5 bases). In germline, CDR1 is LGHNA, CDR2 YSLEER. This CDR3 contains 15 residues. V was cut by 1 base and J by 3 bases, with 12 bases left in between. CDR3 sequence (DNA): TGCGCCAGCAGCCAAGGCAGGGCCGGTCACTATGGCTACACCTTC. Its translation: CASSQGRAGHYGYTF.

J is TRBJ1-1 and V is TRBV20-1; D uncertain. Germline loops: CDR1 DFQATT, CDR2 SNEGSKA (reference sequence). The V end lost 2 bases, the J end lost 1 base, and 5 bases lay between the germline ends. This CDR3 is 12 amino acids long. The CDR3 DNA is TGCAGTGCTAGACGGTGGAACACTGAAGCTTTCTTT. Translation gives CSARRWNTEAFF.

This sequence joins TRBV6-1 and TRBJ2-7; 10 bases line up with TRBD1. V lost 10 bases to trimming and J lost 2 bases; unmatched junction nucleotides: 5. This CDR3 contains 13 residues. The germline CDR1 and CDR2 sequences are MNHNS and SASEGT. CDR3 protein: CATFGQGAYEQYF. CDR3 nucleotides: TGTGCCACCTTTGGACAGGGGGCCTACGAGCAGTACTTC.

V is TRBV11-2 and J is TRBJ2-2, with D unresolved. The CDR3 extends over 14 amino acids. The V gene lost 1 base and the J gene lost 4 bases, with 7 bases spanning the gap. CDR1 SGHAT and CDR2 FQNNGV come from the germline V gene. In DNA, the CDR3 is TGTGCCAGCAGCTTAGTGGTCGGCACCGGGGAGCTGTTTTTT. Its translation is CASSLVVGTGELFF.

This chain links TRBV4-2 with TRBJ2-4; no clear D gene. Trimming removed 4 bases at V and 0 bases at J, with 13 bases between. Germline-derived CDR1 and CDR2 are LGHNA and YNFKEQ. The CDR3 extends over 16 amino acids. In nucleotides, the CDR3 is TGTGCCAGCAGCCCCCGCATGGATTTAGCCAAAAACATTCAGTACTTC. Translated: CASSPRMDLAKNIQYF.

This clonotype has ten or more counts. The rearrangement uses TRBV5-6 and TRBJ2-7, with no clear D. The CDR3 contains 15 residues. Germline assignment: CDR1 SGHDT and CDR2 YYEEEE. With 2 bases removed from V and 2 bases from J, the gap between germline ends came to 14 bases. This CDR3 is CASSFGVRTAYEQYF. As DNA, the CDR3 is TGTGCCAGCAGCTTCGGAGTCCGGACCGCCTACGAGCAGTACTTC.

This clonotype was counted at least ten times. This chain links TRBV7-9 with TRBJ2-5; weak D call: TRBD1 (6 bases). Looked up from germline, CDR1 is SEHNR and CDR2 is FQNEAQ (reference sequence). The CDR3 sequence is 15 residues long. Trimming stripped 1 base from V and 0 bases from J, with 9 bases between. Here the CDR3 DNA reads TGTGCCAGCAGCTTAGACAGGGCGTACCAAGAGACCCAGTACTTC. Encoded protein: CASSLDRAYQETQYF.

The chain joins TRBV14 to TRBJ2-1; 8 bases align to TRBD1. CDR3 length: 14 residues. From germline, CDR1 is SGHDN and CDR2 FVKESK. J lost 5 bases, V lost 4 bases, and 4 bases had no gene match. CDR3 sequence reads: CASSPTGEDNEQFF. CDR3 DNA: TGTGCCAGCAGCCCGACAGGGGAGGACAATGAGCAGTTCTTC.

This clonotype showed up many times. The rearrangement links TRBV7-7 to TRBJ2-7; 10 bases line up with TRBD1. V gave up 1 base and J gave up 1 base; unmatched junction bases: 1. This CDR3 spans 15 amino acids. From germline, CDR1 is SSHAT and CDR2 FNYEAQ (reference sequence). The CDR3 nucleotides are TGTGCCAGCAGCTTAGGGGGACAGGGGTCCTACGAGCAGTACTTC. It translates to CASSLGGQGSYEQYF.

This clonotype was seen a single time. This rearrangement joins TRBV10-3 to TRBJ2-5; 9 positions match TRBD2. Germline assignment: CDR1 ENHRY and CDR2 SYGVKD. V was pared by 3 bases and J by 1 base, with 18 bases of the junction left unmatched. CDR3 length: 20 residues. The CDR3 DNA sequence: TGTGCCATCAGTGAAGTAGGTGTCTCCCCTACTAGCGGGTTCCAAGAGACCCAGTACTTC. Its protein product is CAISEVGVSPTSGFQETQYF.

This clonotype turned up a few times. The chain uses TRBV7-9 and TRBJ2-2, with D possibly being TRBD1 (6 bases). The CDR3 has 15 residues. Germline loops: CDR1 SEHNR, CDR2 FQNEAQ (reference sequence). Trimming shortened V by 2 bases and J by 0 bases, and 7 bases separated the two germline ends. CDR3 loop: CASSLRQANTGELFF. CDR3 sequence (DNA): TGTGCCAGCAGCTTAAGACAGGCGAACACCGGGGAGCTGTTTTTT.

This clonotype has a handful of counts. The CDR3 loop is CASSLAGPIRNEQYF. The CDR3 region has the DNA TGTGCCAGCAGCTTAGCAGGGCCCATAAGGAACGAGCAGTACTTC. This chain connects TRBV7-9 to TRBJ2-7, with D hard to call. Germline V gene sequence: CDR1 SEHNR, CDR2 FQNEAQ (reference sequence). The CDR3 has 15 amino acids. V was trimmed by 0 bases and J by 5 bases, leaving 14 bases between them.

At least ten counts were recorded for this clonotype. This chain joins TRBV20-1 and TRBJ2-7, with 7 bases that match TRBD2. Losses at the gene ends were 0 bases for V and 2 bases for J; bases not matched to a gene: 7. The CDR3 covers 15 residues. Germline-derived CDR1 and CDR2 are DFQATT and SNEGSKA (reference sequence). This CDR3 reads CSARDAGESTYEQYF. The CDR3 coding sequence is TGCAGTGCTAGAGATGCGGGGGAAAGTACCTACGAGCAGTACTTC.

The chain combines TRBV11-2 with TRBJ1-2, with D unclear. The CDR3 runs 13 residues. V was clipped by 1 base and J by 8 bases, with 11 bases between them. Germline V gene data show CDR1 as SGHAT and CDR2 as FQNNGV. The CDR3, as DNA: TGTGCCAGCAGCTTAGTTGCGGAGCGGGGCTACACCTTC. Amino acid sequence: CASSLVAERGYTF.

This clonotype was observed a few times. The rearrangement joins TRBV7-9 to TRBJ2-3; D may match TRBD1 or TRBD2 (7 bases each). The germline V gene encodes CDR1 SEHNR and CDR2 FQNEAQ (reference sequence). Trimming cost V 5 bases and J 2 bases, with 17 bases left between them. CDR3 length equals 16 residues. The CDR3 DNA reads TGTGCCAGCAGCAGGCAGGGGGGGAACCCCACAGATACGCAGTATTTT. Translation: CASSRQGGNPTDTQYF.

This clonotype turned up a few times. The rearrangement links TRBV15 to TRBJ2-3; 8 nucleotides match TRBD1. Germline values: CDR1 LNHNV, CDR2 YYDKDF (reference sequence). The CDR3 is 17 residues long. V lost 0 bases, J lost 1 base, and 6 bases stayed unmatched. CDR3 protein: CATSRDFLGQGTDTQYF. The CDR3 coding sequence is TGTGCCACCAGCAGAGATTTTTTGGGACAGGGCACAGATACGCAGTATTTT.

This clonotype was seen more than once but under ten times. The rearrangement joins TRBV7-8 to TRBJ2-3; TRBD2 is a possible D gene (6 bases). V dropped 1 base and J dropped 3 bases, with 23 bases sitting between them. The CDR3 length is 19 residues. Germline V gives CDR1 SGHVS, CDR2 FQNEAQ. The CDR3 nucleotides read TGTGCCAGCAGCTTAGTGGTAGGGGTCGCGGGCGGGGCAACAGATACGCAGTATTTT. It specifies CASSLVVGVAGGATDTQYF.

This clonotype was picked up many times. The chain couples TRBV25-1 to TRBJ1-2; the D is unclear. This CDR3 has 11 residues. CDR1 is MGHDK and CDR2 is SYGVNS in the germline V gene. The V end lost 3 bases, the J end lost 6 bases, and 5 bases lay between the germline ends. The CDR3 spells CASSDLHGYTF. The CDR3 DNA follows: TGTGCCAGCAGTGATCTCCATGGCTACACCTTC.

The chain links TRBV10-2 to TRBJ2-7, with 7 bases lining up with TRBD1. The germline V gene encodes CDR1 WSHSY and CDR2 SAAADI. After removal of 4 bases from V and 3 bases from J, the junction contained 6 bases not matched to a gene. The CDR3 covers 14 residues. The CDR3 DNA reads as TGCGCCAGCAGTGGGACAGGATGGGACTACGAGCAGTACTTC. Translating it yields CASSGTGWDYEQYF.

The chain couples TRBV19 to TRBJ2-7; no definite D call. The CDR3 consists of 14 residues. Trimming stripped 5 bases from V and 1 base from J, with 12 bases between. Germline lookup yields CDR1 LNHDA and CDR2 SQIVND (reference sequence). This CDR3 is CASSPRLESYEQYF. The CDR3 DNA is TGTGCCAGTAGTCCTCGACTGGAATCCTACGAGCAGTACTTC.

This CDR3 reads CASSLGVTGYSYEQYF. DNA of the CDR3: TGTGCCAGCAGCCTAGGGGTGACAGGGTACTCCTACGAGCAGTACTTC. The chain has TRBV28 and TRBJ2-7, with 7 bases matching TRBD1. The ends lost 6 bases at V and 0 bases at J; junction bases unmatched: 11. Germline CDR1 MDHEN, CDR2 SYDVKM. This CDR3 is built from 16 residues.

The chain couples TRBV11-2 to TRBJ2-7; 8 nucleotides align to TRBD1. Germline CDR1 SGHAT, CDR2 FQNNGV. This CDR3 contains 15 residues. The V and J ends lost 5 bases and 3 bases, in that order; junction bases with no gene match: 9. Written as DNA, the CDR3 is TGTGCCAGCAGCCCAGGGACAGGAGTTTACTACGAGCAGTACTTC. Protein product: CASSPGTGVYYEQYF.

This clonotype has only a few counts. The rearrangement joins TRBV4-3 to TRBJ1-1; D call uncertain. This CDR3 contains 17 residues. Germline lookup yields CDR1 LGHNA and CDR2 YSLEER. Deletions cut 0 bases from V and 2 bases from J, with 16 bases between. The CDR3 region is CASSQDEAGGGNTEAFF. CDR3 in DNA: TGCGCCAGCAGCCAAGATGAGGCGGGCGGAGGCAACACTGAAGCTTTCTTT.

The gene calls are TRBV5-1 and TRBJ2-1, with D perhaps given as TRBD1 or TRBD2 (5 bases each). This CDR3 region has 15 residues. Germline CDR1 is SGHRS and CDR2 is YFSETQ. V dropped 0 bases and J dropped 4 bases, with 11 bases sitting between them. This CDR3 reads CASSLAGAGYNEQFF. CDR3 in DNA: TGCGCCAGCAGCTTGGCCGGGGCAGGGTACAATGAGCAGTTCTTC.

The J gene is TRBJ2-4, the V gene TRBV12-3 or TRBV12-4, with a weak D call TRBD1 (5 bases). Trimming left V 0 bases short and J 11 bases short, with 11 bases between. CDR3 length equals 13 residues. Here the CDR3 reads CASSLAQGSVQYF. As DNA, the CDR3 is TGTGCCAGCAGTTTAGCTCAGGGATCGGTTCAGTACTTC.

The CDR3 DNA reads TGCAGTATCAACTATGGCTACACCTTC. It encodes CSINYGYTF. This chain links TRBV20-1 with TRBJ1-2; D is undetermined. Trimming stripped 8 bases from V and 2 bases from J, with 3 bases between. Looked up from germline, CDR1 is DFQATT and CDR2 is SNEGSKA (reference sequence). The CDR3 has 9 amino acids.

This clonotype was observed a few times. The V and J genes are TRBV13 and TRBJ1-5; no clear D. The CDR3 has 14 residues. Per the germline V gene, CDR1 is PRHDT and CDR2 is FYEKMQ (reference sequence). V lost 0 bases to trimming and J lost 3 bases, with 6 bases between them. DNA for the CDR3: TGTGCCAGCAGCTTAGGCCGGAACAATCAGCCCCAGCATTTT. As protein: CASSLGRNNQPQHF.

V gene TRBV20-1 combines with J gene TRBJ2-1; 14 nucleotides line up with TRBD2. The V and J ends lost 1 base and 4 bases, in that order; junction bases with no gene match: 6. There are 17 residues in the CDR3. Germline V CDR1 and CDR2: DFQATT, SNEGSKA (reference sequence). Here the CDR3 reads CSARGLAGGPGYNEQFF. The CDR3 region has the DNA TGCAGTGCTAGAGGACTAGCGGGAGGGCCGGGGTACAATGAGCAGTTCTTC.

This chain uses TRBV20-1 with TRBJ2-3; tentatively, D is TRBD2 (6 bases). CDR1 DFQATT and CDR2 SNEGSKA come from the germline V gene (reference sequence). Trimming removed 5 bases at V and 7 bases at J, with 19 bases between. The CDR3 totals 14 residues. The CDR3 here is CSARESLLTYTQYF. In nucleotides, the CDR3 is TGCAGTGCTCGGGAGTCCCTTTTGACATATACGCAGTATTTT.

The chain is built from TRBV5-1 and TRBJ2-7, with D uncertain. V lost 3 bases, J lost 2 bases, and 9 bases lay in between. CDR3 size: 13 residues. Germline values: CDR1 SGHRS, CDR2 YFSETQ. The CDR3 loop is CASSSLATYEQYF. CDR3 sequence (DNA): TGCGCCAGCAGCTCCCTGGCTACCTACGAGCAGTACTTC.

As for this clonotype: A much larger clone differs from this one at a single base, so this may be a read error. This sequence joins TRBV18 and TRBJ2-7, with 7 bases aligning to TRBD1. The CDR3 has 14 amino acids. After removal of 0 bases from V and 6 bases from J, the junction contained 5 bases not matched to a gene. Germline loops: CDR1 KGHSH, CDR2 LQKENI. The CDR3 DNA reads TGTGCCAGCTCACCACCGGAAAGGGGGCTCGAGCAGTACTTC. Residues: CASSPPERGLEQYF.